This T cell receptor beta chain was sequenced in a study of blood T cells in healthy people across ages. A second PCR of 7 to 11 cycles used a sample-barcoded 5' primer and a J-beta primer mix. TCRdb passed the 5' RACE reads through MiXCR, listing each CDR3 protein once. The sample lists about 1.5 million distinct CDR3 sequences; approximately 43% were seen once. Notes on the study in general: Older individuals had lower TCR beta diversity per million T cells (the decline was roughly linear).

Germline CDR1 and CDR2: SGDLS and YYNGEE. The CDR3 loop spans 15 amino acids. About this clonotype: The target antigen is unknown.

Specimen: blood. The origin of this receptor is a woman in her late teens or twenties in good health. The genes are TRBV9 and TRBJ2-1; 8 bases match TRBD2. The assigned J gene may be wrong: the sequence end matches TRBJ2-7 better. The CDR3 protein is CASSQLAAPYNEQYF. The CDR3 DNA reads TGTGCCAGCAGCCAACTAGCGGCCCCCTACAATGAGCAGTACTTC.